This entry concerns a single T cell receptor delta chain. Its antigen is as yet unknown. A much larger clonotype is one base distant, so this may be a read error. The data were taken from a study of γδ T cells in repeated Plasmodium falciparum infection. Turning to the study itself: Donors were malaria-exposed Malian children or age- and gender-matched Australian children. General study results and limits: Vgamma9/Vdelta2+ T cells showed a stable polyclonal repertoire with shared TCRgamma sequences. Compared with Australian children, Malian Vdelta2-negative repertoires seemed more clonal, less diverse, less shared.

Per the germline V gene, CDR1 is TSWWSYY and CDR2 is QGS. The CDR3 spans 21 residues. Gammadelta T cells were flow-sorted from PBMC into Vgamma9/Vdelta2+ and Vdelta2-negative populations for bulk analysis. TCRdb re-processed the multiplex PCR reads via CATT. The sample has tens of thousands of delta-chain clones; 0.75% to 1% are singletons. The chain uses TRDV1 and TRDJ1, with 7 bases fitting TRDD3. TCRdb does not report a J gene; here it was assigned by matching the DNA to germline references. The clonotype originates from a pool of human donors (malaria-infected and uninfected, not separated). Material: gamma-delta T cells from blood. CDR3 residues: CALGEVQPILRWIRDTDKLIF. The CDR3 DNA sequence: TGTGCTCTTGGGGAAGTTCAGCCGATCCTCAGGTGGATACGCGACACCGACAAACTCATCTTT.